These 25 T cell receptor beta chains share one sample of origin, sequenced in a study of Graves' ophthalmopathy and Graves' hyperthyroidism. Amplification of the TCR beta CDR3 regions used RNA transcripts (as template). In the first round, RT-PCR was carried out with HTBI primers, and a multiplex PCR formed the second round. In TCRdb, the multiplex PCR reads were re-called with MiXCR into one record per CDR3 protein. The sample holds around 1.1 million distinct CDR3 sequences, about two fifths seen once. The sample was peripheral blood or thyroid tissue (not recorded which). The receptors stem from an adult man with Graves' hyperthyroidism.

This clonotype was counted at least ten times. The CDR3 DNA reads TGTGCCAGCAGCTTAGTTTCAGGTAGAGGTGGGGCCAACGTCCTGACTTTC. It specifies CASSLVSGRGGANVLTF. J is TRBJ2-6 and V is TRBV7-2; D is ambiguous. The CDR3 has 17 residues. The V gene's germline CDR1 is SGHTA and CDR2 FQGNSA. Trimming left V 1 base short and J 3 bases short, with 13 bases between.

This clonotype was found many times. The CDR3 DNA sequence: TGTGCCAGCAGTTACGGGATGCGCGGCCTTGAGCAGTACTTC. Protein: CASSYGMRGLEQYF. The rearrangement joins TRBV6-5 to TRBJ2-7; no clear D. Germline loops: CDR1 MNHEY, CDR2 SVGAGI. Deletions cut 2 bases from V and 7 bases from J, with 15 bases between. This CDR3 has 14 amino acids.

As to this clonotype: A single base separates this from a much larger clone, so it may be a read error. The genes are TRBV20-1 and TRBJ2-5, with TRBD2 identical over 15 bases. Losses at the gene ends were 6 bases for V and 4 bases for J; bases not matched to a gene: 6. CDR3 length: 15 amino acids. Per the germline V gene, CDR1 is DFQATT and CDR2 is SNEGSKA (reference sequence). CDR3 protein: CSAKRGLAGGETQYF. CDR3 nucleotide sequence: TGCAGTGCAAAGAGGGGACTAGCGGGGGGAGAGACCCAGTACTTC.

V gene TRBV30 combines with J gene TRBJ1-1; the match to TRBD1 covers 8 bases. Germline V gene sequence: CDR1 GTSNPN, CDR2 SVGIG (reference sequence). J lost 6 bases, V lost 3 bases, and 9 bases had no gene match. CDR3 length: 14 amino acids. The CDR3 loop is CAWRRTGTQAEAFF. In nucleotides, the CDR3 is TGTGCCTGGAGACGGACAGGGACTCAGGCTGAAGCTTTCTTT. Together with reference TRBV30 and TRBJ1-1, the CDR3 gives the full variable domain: SQTIHQWPATLVQPVGSPLSLECTVEGTSNPNLYWYRQAAGRGLQLLFYSVGIGQISSEVPQNLSASRPQDRQFILSSKKLLLSDSGFYLCAWRRTGTQAEAFFGQGTRLTVV.

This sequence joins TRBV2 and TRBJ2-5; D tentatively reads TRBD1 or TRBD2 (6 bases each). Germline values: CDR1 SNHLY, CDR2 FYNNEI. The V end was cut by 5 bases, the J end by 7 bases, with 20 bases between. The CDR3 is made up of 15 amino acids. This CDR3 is CASSWGRGLQRTQYF. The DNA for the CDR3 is TGTGCCAGCAGTTGGGGCAGGGGACTGCAGAGGACCCAGTACTTC.

CDR3 DNA: TGCGCCAGCAGCTCGTCCGGGGATACTGGAAACACCATATATTTT. Protein product: CASSSSGDTGNTIYF. This sequence joins TRBV5-1 and TRBJ1-3; D ambiguous. Trimming shortened V by 3 bases and J by 2 bases, and 12 bases separated the two germline ends. The germline V gene encodes CDR1 SGHRS and CDR2 YFSETQ. CDR3 length: 15 amino acids. The whole variable domain, remainder taken from reference TRBV5-1 and TRBJ1-3, is KAGVTQTPRYLIKTRGQQVTLSCSPISGHRSVSWYQQTPGQGLQFLFEYFSETQRNKGNFPGRFSGRQFSNSRSEMNVSTLELGDSALYLCASSSSGDTGNTIYFGEGSWLTVV.

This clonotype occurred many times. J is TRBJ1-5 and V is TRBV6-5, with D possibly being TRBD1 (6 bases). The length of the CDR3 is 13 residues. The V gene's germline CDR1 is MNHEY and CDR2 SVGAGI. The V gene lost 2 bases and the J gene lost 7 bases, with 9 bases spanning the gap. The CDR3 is CASSYGQGQPQHF. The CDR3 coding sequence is TGTGCCAGCAGTTACGGGCAGGGGCAGCCCCAGCATTTT.

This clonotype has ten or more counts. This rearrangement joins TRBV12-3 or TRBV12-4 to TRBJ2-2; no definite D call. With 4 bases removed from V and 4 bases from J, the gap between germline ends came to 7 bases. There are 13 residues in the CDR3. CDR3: CASSWKSTGELFF. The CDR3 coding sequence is TGTGCCAGCAGTTGGAAGAGCACCGGGGAGCTGTTTTTT.

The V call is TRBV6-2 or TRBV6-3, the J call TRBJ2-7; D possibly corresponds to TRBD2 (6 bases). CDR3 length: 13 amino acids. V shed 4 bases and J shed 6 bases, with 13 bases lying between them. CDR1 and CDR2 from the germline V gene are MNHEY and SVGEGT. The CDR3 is CASSSPGLSEQYF. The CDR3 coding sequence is TGTGCCAGCAGTTCTCCGGGACTCAGCGAGCAGTACTTC.

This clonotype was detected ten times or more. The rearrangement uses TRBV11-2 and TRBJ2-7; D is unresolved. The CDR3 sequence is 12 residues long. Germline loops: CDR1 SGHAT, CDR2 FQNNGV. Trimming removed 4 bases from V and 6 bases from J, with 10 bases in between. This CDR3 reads CASSSDRSEQYF. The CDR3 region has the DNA TGTGCCAGCAGCTCCGACCGGTCCGAGCAGTACTTC.

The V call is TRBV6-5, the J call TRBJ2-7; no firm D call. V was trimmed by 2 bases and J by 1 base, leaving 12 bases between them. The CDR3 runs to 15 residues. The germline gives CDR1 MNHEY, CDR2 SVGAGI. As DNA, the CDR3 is TGTGCCAGCAGTTACGCGGAAACGGCATCCTACGAGCAGTACTTC. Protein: CASSYAETASYEQYF.

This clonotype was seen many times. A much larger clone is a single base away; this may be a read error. The CDR3 bases are TGTGCCAGCAACCGGGACAGGGGAAACTATGGCTACACCTTC. Translated: CASNRDRGNYGYTF. The J gene is TRBJ1-2, the V gene TRBV9; TRBD1 matches at 10 bases. The V segment lost 6 bases and the J segment 2 bases; nucleotides outside the gene matches: 4. The V gene's germline CDR1 is SGDLS and CDR2 YYNGEE. CDR3 length: 14 amino acids. The entire variable domain, with the rest obtained from reference TRBV9 and TRBJ1-2, is as follows: DSGVTQTPKHLITATGQRVTLRCSPRSGDLSVYWYQQSLDQGLQFLIQYYNGEERAKGNILERFSAQQFPDLHSELNLSSLELGDSALYFCASNRDRGNYGYTFGSGTRLTVV.

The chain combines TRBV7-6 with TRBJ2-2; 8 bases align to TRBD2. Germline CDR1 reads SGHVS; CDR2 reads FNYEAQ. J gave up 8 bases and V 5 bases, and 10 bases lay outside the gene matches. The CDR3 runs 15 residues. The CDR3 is CASSAGTSIRGELFF. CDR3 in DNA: TGTGCCAGCAGCGCCGGGACTAGTATTAGGGGGGAGCTGTTTTTT.

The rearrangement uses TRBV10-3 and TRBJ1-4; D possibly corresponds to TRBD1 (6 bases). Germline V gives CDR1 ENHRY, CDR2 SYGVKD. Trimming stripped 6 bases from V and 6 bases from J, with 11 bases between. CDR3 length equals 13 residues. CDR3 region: CAIRDSADEKLFF. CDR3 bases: TGTGCCATCAGGGACAGCGCTGATGAAAAACTGTTTTTT.

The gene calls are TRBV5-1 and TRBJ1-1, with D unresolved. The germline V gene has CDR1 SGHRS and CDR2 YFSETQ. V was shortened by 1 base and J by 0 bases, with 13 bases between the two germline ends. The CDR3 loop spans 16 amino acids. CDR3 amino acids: CASSLQIPQMNTEAFF. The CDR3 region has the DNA TGCGCCAGCAGCTTGCAGATCCCTCAGATGAACACTGAAGCTTTCTTT.

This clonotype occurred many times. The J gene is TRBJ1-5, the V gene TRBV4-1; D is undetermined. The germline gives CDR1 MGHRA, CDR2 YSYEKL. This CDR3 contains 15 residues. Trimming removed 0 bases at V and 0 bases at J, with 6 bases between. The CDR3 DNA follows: TGCGCCAGCAGCCAAGAACCGGATAGCAATCAGCCCCAGCATTTT. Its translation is CASSQEPDSNQPQHF.

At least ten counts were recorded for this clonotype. The CDR3 sequence is CASSHRTGTDLIGELFF. The CDR3 DNA reads as TGTGCCAGCAGCCACCGGACCGGGACGGACCTCATCGGGGAGCTGTTTTTT. This rearrangement joins TRBV14 to TRBJ2-2; the D call may be TRBD1 or TRBD2 (5 bases each). The ends were cut back, 3 bases at V and 7 bases at J, with 21 bases in the middle. Germline V CDR1 and CDR2: SGHDN, FVKESK. The CDR3 consists of 17 residues.

In DNA form, the CDR3 reads TGTGCCAGCAGCTTCCGGGACAGGGGCGACGCTTTCTTT. The encoded protein is CASSFRDRGDAFF. The chain recombines TRBV5-4 with TRBJ1-1; TRBD1 agrees at 10 bases. The germline V gene has CDR1 SGHNT and CDR2 YYREEE (reference sequence). V was pared by 2 bases and J by 11 bases, with 6 bases of the junction left unmatched. The CDR3 has 13 amino acids. The full variable domain, in which reference TRBV5-4 and TRBJ1-1 provide the parts outside the CDR3, is ETGVTQSPTHLIKTRGQQVTLRCSSQSGHNTVSWYQQALGQGPQFIFQYYREEENGRGNFPPRFSGLQFPNYSSELNVNALELDDSALYLCASSFRDRGDAFFGQGTRLTVV.

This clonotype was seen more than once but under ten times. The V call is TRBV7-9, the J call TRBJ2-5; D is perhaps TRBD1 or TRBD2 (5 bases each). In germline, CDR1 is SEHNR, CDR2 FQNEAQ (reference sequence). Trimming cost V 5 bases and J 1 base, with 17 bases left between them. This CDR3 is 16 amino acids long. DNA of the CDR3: TGTGCCAGCAGCGTAGGTGGCTTGGGGACCCAAGAGACCCAGTACTTC. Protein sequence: CASSVGGLGTQETQYF.

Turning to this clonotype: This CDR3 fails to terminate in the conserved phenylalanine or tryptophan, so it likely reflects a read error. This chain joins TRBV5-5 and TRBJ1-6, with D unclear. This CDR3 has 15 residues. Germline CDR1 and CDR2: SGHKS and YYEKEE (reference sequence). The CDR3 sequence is CASGLDFTSYSPLHL. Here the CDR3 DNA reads TGTGCCAGCGGCTTAGATTTCACGTCGTATTCACCCCTCCACCTT.

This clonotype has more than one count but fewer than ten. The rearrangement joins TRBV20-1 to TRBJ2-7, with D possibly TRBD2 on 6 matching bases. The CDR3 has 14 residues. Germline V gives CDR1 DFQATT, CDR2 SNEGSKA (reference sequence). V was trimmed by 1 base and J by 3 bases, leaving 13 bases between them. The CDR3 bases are TGCAGTGCTAGAGTCCCCTTGGGACTCTACGAGCAGTACTTC. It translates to CSARVPLGLYEQYF.

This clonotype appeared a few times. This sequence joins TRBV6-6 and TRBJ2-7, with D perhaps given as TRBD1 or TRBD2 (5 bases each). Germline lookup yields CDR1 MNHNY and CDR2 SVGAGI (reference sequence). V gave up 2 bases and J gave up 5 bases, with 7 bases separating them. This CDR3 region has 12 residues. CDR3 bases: TGTGCCAGCAGTTACGTGGGGGACGAGCAGTACTTC. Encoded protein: CASSYVGDEQYF.

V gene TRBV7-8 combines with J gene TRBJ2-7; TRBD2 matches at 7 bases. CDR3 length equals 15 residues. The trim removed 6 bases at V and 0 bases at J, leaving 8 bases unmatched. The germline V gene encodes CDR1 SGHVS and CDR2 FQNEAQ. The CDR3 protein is CASSLSRGVSYEQYF. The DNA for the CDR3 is TGTGCCAGCAGTTTAAGTCGGGGGGTCTCCTACGAGCAGTACTTC.

CDR3 amino acids: CASSRNSGSRTDTQYF. The CDR3 DNA is TGTGCCAGCAGCAGAAATAGCGGGAGTCGTACAGATACGCAGTATTTT. This chain uses TRBV6-4 with TRBJ2-3, with TRBD2 identical over 9 bases. Germline V gives CDR1 MRHNA, CDR2 SNTAGT. The CDR3 consists of 16 residues. J was trimmed by 3 bases and V by 6 bases; bases with no gene match: 10.

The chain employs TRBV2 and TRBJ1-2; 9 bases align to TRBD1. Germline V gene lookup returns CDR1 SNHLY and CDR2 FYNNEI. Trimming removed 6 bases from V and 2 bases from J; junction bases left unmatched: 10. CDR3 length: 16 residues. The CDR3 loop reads CASSARGQGTNYGYTF. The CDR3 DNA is TGTGCCAGCAGCGCTAGGGGACAGGGAACGAACTATGGCTACACCTTC.